These 16 T cell receptor beta chains came from one sample sequenced in a study of cytomegalovirus exposure and HLA in healthy donors. The study ran its PCR with 60 Vbeta and 13 Jbeta primers. Assay: immunoSEQ multiplex PCR; the TCRdb copy retains only in-frame clones and omits some. This sample has over 150,000 clones; about 84% occur once, and the top ten carry 4.5% to 7%. The sequenced material came from PBMCs. The source is a woman in her forties in good health and CMV-seropositive.

V and J are TRBV11-3 and TRBJ2-5; perhaps TRBD2 as D (5 bases). Looked up from germline, CDR1 is SGHNT and CDR2 is YENEEA. Deletions cut 4 bases from V and 4 bases from J, with 13 bases between. CDR3 length: 14 residues. CDR3 sequence: CASSSLRGRETQYF. DNA for the CDR3: TGTGCCAGCAGCTCCCTTCGAGGGAGAGAGACCCAGTACTTC.

The V call is TRBV27, the J call TRBJ2-2; perhaps TRBD2 as D (5 bases). The CDR3 is 16 residues long. Deletions cut 3 bases from V and 5 bases from J, with 16 bases between. The germline V gene has CDR1 MNHEY and CDR2 SMNVEV (reference sequence). The CDR3 nucleotides are TGTGCCAGCAGTTTTGGCAACGGGATTTCTACCGGGGAGCTGTTTTTT. The encoded protein is CASSFGNGISTGELFF.

This clone appeared a single time. This sequence joins TRBV25-1 and TRBJ2-7; the D gene is possibly TRBD2 (6 bases). Trimming took off 5 bases at V and 7 bases at J, with 15 bases between the two ends. Germline values: CDR1 MGHDK, CDR2 SYGVNS. The CDR3 consists of 13 residues. This chain's CDR3 is CASSLPGVEEQYF. The CDR3 coding sequence is TGTGCCAGCAGTCTTCCGGGAGTTGAGGAGCAGTACTTC.

The rearrangement joins TRBV7-3 to TRBJ2-7; weak D call: TRBD1 (5 bases). The V and J ends lost 2 bases and 0 bases respectively, with 11 bases between them. The germline V gene has CDR1 SGHTA and CDR2 FQGTGA. This CDR3 is built from 15 residues. CDR3 sequence: CASSLYAGNSYEQYF. CDR3 DNA: TGTGCCAGCAGCTTATACGCAGGGAACTCCTACGAGCAGTACTTC.

V usage is TRBV27 and J usage is TRBJ2-3, with a possible D match to TRBD2 (5 bases). The CDR3 loop spans 16 amino acids. Germline V lookup: CDR1 MNHEY, CDR2 SMNVEV (reference sequence). Trimming left V 6 bases short and J 2 bases short, with 18 bases between. CDR3 protein: CASSMLETGNTDTQYF. DNA for the CDR3: TGTGCCAGCAGCATGCTCGAGACGGGAAACACAGATACGCAGTATTTT.

The gene calls are TRBV9 and TRBJ2-6, with TRBD1 identical over 9 bases. The CDR3 is 16 amino acids. The germline gives CDR1 SGDLS, CDR2 YYNGEE. Trimming cost V 2 bases and J 3 bases; bases outside gene matches: 3. CDR3 residues: CASSVRQGVGANVLTF. In DNA form, the CDR3 reads TGTGCCAGCAGCGTTAGACAGGGGGTTGGGGCCAACGTCCTGACTTTC.

The V call is TRBV5-5, the J call TRBJ2-5; D may be TRBD1 (8 bases). The germline CDR1 and CDR2 sequences are SGHKS and YYEKEE (reference sequence). V was clipped by 5 bases and J by 3 bases, with 17 bases between them. The CDR3 loop spans 15 amino acids. The CDR3 DNA is TGTGCCAGCAGTACCCACAGGGGGGGAAAAGAGACCCAGTACTTC. This encodes CASSTHRGGKETQYF.

This chain joins TRBV5-5 and TRBJ2-5; TRBD1 might be the D (6 bases). V gave up 0 bases and J gave up 2 bases, with 8 bases separating them. Germline loops: CDR1 SGHKS, CDR2 YYEKEE (reference sequence). The CDR3 runs 14 residues. The CDR3 region has the DNA TGTGCCAGCAGCTTGGTCAGGGGTCAAGAGACCCAGTACTTC. It yields the protein CASSLVRGQETQYF.

The genes are TRBV5-1 and TRBJ1-1, with D maybe TRBD1 (5 bases). Trimming took 3 bases from V and 5 from J, leaving 8 bases between them. The CDR3 contains 12 residues. Germline V gene sequence: CDR1 SGHRS, CDR2 YFSETQ. CDR3 DNA: TGCGCCAGCAGCTCGCAGGGTACTGAAGCTTTCTTT. Translated, it gives CASSSQGTEAFF.

The CDR3 DNA reads as TGTGCCAGCACCCCAGGGCGAGCCTCACCTTATGGCTACACCTTC. Translated, it gives CASTPGRASPYGYTF. V usage is TRBV13 and J usage is TRBJ1-2; D is perhaps TRBD1 (5 bases). The V gene lost 7 bases and the J gene lost 5 bases, with 20 bases spanning the gap. CDR3 size: 15 residues. CDR1 is PRHDT and CDR2 is FYEKMQ in the germline V gene (reference sequence).

This chain joins TRBV5-4 and TRBJ2-2; 9 positions match TRBD2. J gave up 4 bases and V 4 bases, and 2 bases lay outside the gene matches. Germline V lookup: CDR1 SGHNT, CDR2 YYREEE (reference sequence). This CDR3 has 14 residues. The DNA for the CDR3 is TGTGCCAGCAGCGTTAGCGGGGGCACCGGGGAGCTGTTTTTT. Its translation: CASSVSGGTGELFF. The full variable domain, in which reference TRBV5-4 and TRBJ2-2 provide the parts outside the CDR3, is ETGVTQSPTHLIKTRGQQVTLRCSSQSGHNTVSWYQQALGQGPQFIFQYYREEENGRGNFPPRFSGLQFPNYSSELNVNALELDDSALYLCASSVSGGTGELFFGEGSRLTVL.

This chain connects TRBV12-5 to TRBJ1-2; D gene uncertain. This CDR3 is built from 14 residues. The V and J ends lost 5 bases and 2 bases respectively, with 12 bases between them. CDR1 and CDR2 from the germline V gene are LGHNT and FRNRAP. This CDR3 is CASGTTTRNYGYTF. The DNA of the CDR3 is TGTGCTAGTGGTACCACCACGAGAAACTATGGCTACACCTTC.

J is TRBJ2-2 and V is TRBV27; 7 positions agree with TRBD2. Germline CDR1 reads MNHEY; CDR2 reads SMNVEV (reference sequence). There are 15 residues in the CDR3. After removal of 6 bases from V and 5 bases from J, the junction contained 9 bases not matched to a gene. DNA for the CDR3: TGTGCCAGCAGGCTCCGACGGCGGGGGACCGGGGAGCTGTTTTTT. Protein product: CASRLRRRGTGELFF.

V usage is TRBV27 and J usage is TRBJ1-5; D call uncertain. The CDR3 has 13 amino acids. The V end lost 4 bases, the J end lost 9 bases, and 13 bases lay between the germline ends. The V gene's germline CDR1 is MNHEY and CDR2 SMNVEV (reference sequence). The CDR3 loop is CASSSIEYAPQHF. In DNA, the CDR3 is TGTGCCAGCAGTTCTATAGAGTATGCGCCCCAGCATTTT.

The rearrangement links TRBV29-1 to TRBJ2-7; 13 positions match TRBD2. In germline, CDR1 is SQVTM, CDR2 ANQGSEA. This CDR3 region has 15 residues. V dropped 5 bases and J dropped 5; count of bases not matched to a gene: 9. The CDR3 region is CSVFTGTSGTNEQYF. The CDR3 DNA sequence: TGCAGCGTTTTTACCGGGACTAGCGGGACCAACGAGCAGTACTTC.

The CDR3 DNA reads as TGTGCCAGCAGCACACCGGGACAGACTAACTATGGCTACACCTTC. Encoded protein: CASSTPGQTNYGYTF. The chain is built from TRBV7-3 and TRBJ1-2; 7 positions agree with TRBD1. The CDR3 runs to 15 residues. V was clipped by 5 bases and J by 0 bases; unmatched bases: 6. Germline V gene sequence: CDR1 SGHTA, CDR2 FQGTGA.